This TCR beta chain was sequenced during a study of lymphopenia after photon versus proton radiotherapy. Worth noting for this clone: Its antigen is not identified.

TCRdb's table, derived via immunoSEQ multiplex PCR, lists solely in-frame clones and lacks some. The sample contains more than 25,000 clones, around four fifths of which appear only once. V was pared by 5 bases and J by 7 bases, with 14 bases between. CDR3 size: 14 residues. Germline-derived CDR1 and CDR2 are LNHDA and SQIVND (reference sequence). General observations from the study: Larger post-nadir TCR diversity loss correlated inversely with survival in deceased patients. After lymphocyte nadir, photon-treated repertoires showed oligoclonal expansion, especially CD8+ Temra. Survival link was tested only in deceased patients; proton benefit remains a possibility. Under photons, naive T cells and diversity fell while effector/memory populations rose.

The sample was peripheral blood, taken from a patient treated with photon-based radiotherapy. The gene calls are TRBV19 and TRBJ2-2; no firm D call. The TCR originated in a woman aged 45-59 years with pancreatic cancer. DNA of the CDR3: TGTGCCAGTAGTGCCCCATCAAGTAACGGGGAGCTGTTTTTT. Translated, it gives CASSAPSSNGELFF.